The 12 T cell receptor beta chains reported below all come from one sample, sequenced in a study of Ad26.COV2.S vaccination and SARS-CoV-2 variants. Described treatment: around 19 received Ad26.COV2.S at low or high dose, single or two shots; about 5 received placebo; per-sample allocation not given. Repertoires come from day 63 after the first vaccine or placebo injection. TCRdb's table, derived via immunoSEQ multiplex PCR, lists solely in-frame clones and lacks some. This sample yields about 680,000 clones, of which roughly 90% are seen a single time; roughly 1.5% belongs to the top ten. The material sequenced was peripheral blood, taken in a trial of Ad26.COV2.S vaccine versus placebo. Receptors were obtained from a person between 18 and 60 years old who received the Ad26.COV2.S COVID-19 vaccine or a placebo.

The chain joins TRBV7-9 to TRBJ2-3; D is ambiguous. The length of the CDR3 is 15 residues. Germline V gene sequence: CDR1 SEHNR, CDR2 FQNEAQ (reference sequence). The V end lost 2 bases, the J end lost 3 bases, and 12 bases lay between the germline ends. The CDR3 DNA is TGTGCCAGCAGCTTATTATTTAAAGGGACAGATACGCAGTATTTT. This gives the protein CASSLLFKGTDTQYF.

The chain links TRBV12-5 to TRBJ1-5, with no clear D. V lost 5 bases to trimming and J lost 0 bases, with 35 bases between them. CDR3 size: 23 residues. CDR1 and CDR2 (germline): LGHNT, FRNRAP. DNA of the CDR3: TGTGCTAGTGGTCACTGTTTTTTCCCACGACATCCTATAGTGCCCTATAGCAATCAGCCCCAGCATTTT. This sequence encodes CASGHCFFPRHPIVPYSNQPQHF. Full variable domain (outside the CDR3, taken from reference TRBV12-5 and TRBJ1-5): DARVTQTPRHKVTEMGQEVTMRCQPILGHNTVFWYRQTMMQGLELLAYFRNRAPLDDSGMPKDRFSAEMPDATLATLKIQPSEPRDSAVYFCASGHCFFPRHPIVPYSNQPQHFGDGTRLSIL.

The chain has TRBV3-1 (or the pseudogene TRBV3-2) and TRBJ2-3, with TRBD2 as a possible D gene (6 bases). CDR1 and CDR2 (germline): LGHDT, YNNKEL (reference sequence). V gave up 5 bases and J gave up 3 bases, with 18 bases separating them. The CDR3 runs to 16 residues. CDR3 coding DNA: TGTGCCAGCAGCGATTTGACTAAGCGGGTGACAGATACGCAGTATTTT. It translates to CASSDLTKRVTDTQYF.

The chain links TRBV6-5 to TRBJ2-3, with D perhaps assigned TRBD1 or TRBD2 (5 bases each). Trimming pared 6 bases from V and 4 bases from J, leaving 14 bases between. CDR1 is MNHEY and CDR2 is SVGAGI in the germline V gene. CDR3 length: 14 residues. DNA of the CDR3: TGTGCCAGCAGCCGGGGCCCTCCGGCAGATACGCAGTATTTT. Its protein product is CASSRGPPADTQYF.

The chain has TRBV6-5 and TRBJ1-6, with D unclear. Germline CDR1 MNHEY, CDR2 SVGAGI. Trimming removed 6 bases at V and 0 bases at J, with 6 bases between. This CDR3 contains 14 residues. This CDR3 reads CASSVSSYNSPLHF. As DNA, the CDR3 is TGTGCCAGCAGCGTCAGCTCCTATAATTCACCCCTCCACTTT.

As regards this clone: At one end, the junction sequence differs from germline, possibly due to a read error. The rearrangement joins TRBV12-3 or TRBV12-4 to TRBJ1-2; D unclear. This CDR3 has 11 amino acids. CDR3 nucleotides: TGTGCCAGCAGTTTAGGCACAGCCCTAGTCTTC. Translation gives CASSLGTALVF.

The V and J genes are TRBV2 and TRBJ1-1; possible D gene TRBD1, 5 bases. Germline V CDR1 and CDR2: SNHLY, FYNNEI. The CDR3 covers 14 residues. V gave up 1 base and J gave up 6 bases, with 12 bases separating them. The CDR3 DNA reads TGTGCCAGCAGTGAAGAGGCCAGGGTCCCTGAAGCTTTCTTT. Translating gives CASSEEARVPEAFF.

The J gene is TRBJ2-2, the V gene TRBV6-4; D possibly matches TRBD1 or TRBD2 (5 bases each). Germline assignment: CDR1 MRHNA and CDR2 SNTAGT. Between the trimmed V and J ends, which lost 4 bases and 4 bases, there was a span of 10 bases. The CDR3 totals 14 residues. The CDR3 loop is CASSVRGGTGELFF. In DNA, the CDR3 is TGTGCCAGCAGTGTGAGGGGTGGCACCGGGGAGCTGTTTTTT.

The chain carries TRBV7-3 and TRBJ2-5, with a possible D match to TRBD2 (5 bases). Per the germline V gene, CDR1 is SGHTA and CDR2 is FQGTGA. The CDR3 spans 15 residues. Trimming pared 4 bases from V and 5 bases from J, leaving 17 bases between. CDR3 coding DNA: TGTGCCAGCAGCTCCACGGGGTCGCGCAGTGAGACCCAGTACTTC. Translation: CASSSTGSRSETQYF.

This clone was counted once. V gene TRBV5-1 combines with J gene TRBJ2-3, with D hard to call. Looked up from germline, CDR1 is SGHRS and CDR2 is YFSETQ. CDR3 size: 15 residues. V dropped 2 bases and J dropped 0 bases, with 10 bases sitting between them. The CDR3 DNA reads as TGCGCCAGCAGCTTAGATCCGTTAAGCACAGATACGCAGTATTTT. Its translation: CASSLDPLSTDTQYF.

CDR3 amino acids: CASSSRQGARGPQHF. The CDR3 DNA reads TGTGCCAGCAGTAGCCGACAGGGGGCCAGGGGGCCCCAGCATTTT. This chain links TRBV6-2 or TRBV6-3 with TRBJ1-5, with TRBD1 identical over 10 bases. Trimming took 5 bases from V and 9 from J; bases not matched to a gene: 10. The CDR3 spans 15 residues. Looked up from germline, CDR1 is MNHEY and CDR2 is SVGEGT.

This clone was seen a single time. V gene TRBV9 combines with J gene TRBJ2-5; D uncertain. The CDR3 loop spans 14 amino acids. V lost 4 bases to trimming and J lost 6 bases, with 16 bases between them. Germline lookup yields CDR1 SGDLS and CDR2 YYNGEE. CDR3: CASSPSPLEKTQYF. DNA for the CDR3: TGTGCCAGCAGCCCGTCCCCGTTAGAAAAGACCCAGTACTTC.